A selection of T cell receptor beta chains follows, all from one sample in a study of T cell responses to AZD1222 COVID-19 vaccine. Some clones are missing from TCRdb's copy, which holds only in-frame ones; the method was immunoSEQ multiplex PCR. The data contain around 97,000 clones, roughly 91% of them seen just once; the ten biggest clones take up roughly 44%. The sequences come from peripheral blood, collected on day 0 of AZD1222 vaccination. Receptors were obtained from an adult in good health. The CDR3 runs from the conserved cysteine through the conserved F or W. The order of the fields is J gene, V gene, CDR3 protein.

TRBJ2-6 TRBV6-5 CASRSRGTGANVLTF
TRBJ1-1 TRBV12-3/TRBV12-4 CASSFGLGAFF
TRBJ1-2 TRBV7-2 CASRQGLGEYGYTF
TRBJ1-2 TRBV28 CAISGDGYTF
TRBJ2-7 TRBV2 CASSYGLAGEQYF
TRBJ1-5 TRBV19 CASSIESRGQPQHF
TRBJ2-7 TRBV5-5 CASSLERTGSSYEQYF
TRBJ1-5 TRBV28 CASSSRNQPQHF
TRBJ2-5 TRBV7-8 CASSLVETQYF
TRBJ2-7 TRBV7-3 CASSSRGSGSTEQYF
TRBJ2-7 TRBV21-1 CASSKGEGAHREQYF
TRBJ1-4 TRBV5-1 CASSSGTGHEKLFF
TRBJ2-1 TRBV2 CASSDSYNEQFF
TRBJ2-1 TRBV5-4 CASSPGTWPPNEQFF